Presented here are 21 T cell receptor beta chains from one specimen sequenced in a study of blood T cells in healthy people across ages. The use of a sample-barcoded 5' primer and a J-beta primer mix characterized a second PCR of roughly 6 to 11 cycles. MiXCR, run by TCRdb on the 5' RACE reads, gives a single entry per CDR3 protein. This sample has 1.2 million to 1.5 million distinct CDR3 sequences; about 40% occur once, and the top ten carry 7.9%. Sequenced sample: blood. Receptors originate from a woman aged 18 to 35 in good health.

This chain links TRBV6-1 with TRBJ2-5, with D maybe TRBD1 (6 bases). Germline V gene sequence: CDR1 MNHNS, CDR2 SASEGT. Trimming pared 6 bases from V and 8 bases from J, leaving 28 bases between. This CDR3 has 17 amino acids. The CDR3, as DNA: TGTGCCAGCAGAACCACTCAGGACGGACAGCCGCAGAATACCCAGTACTTC. Its translation: CASRTTQDGQPQNTQYF.

A few counts support this clonotype. The V and J genes are TRBV4-2 and TRBJ2-3; TRBD2 is a possible D gene (5 bases). There are 15 residues in the CDR3. Per the germline V gene, CDR1 is LGHNA and CDR2 is YNFKEQ. The V end was cut by 0 bases, the J end by 1 base, with 8 bases between. In nucleotides, the CDR3 is TGTGCCAGCAGCCAAGAGGGCGGGCGCACAGATACGCAGTATTTT. Its protein is CASSQEGGRTDTQYF.

This clonotype was detected only a few times. The CDR3 nucleotides read TGTGCCAGCAGACGACGACCGGGCCCAGATACGCAGTATTTT. Its protein product is CASRRRPGPDTQYF. The chain links TRBV6-2 or TRBV6-3 to TRBJ2-3; no clear D. Per the germline V gene, CDR1 is MNHEY and CDR2 is SVGEGT. V gave up 6 bases and J gave up 4 bases, with 14 bases separating them. The CDR3 is 14 residues long.

This clonotype has only a few counts. The V call is TRBV20-1, the J call TRBJ2-1, with 10 bases aligning to TRBD1. Germline assignment: CDR1 DFQATT and CDR2 SNEGSKA (reference sequence). The V segment lost 0 bases and the J segment 5 bases; nucleotides outside the gene matches: 4. The CDR3 has 15 amino acids. The CDR3 DNA sequence: TGCAGTGCTAGAGAAGGGACAGGGGAAGACAATGAGCAGTTCTTC. It is translated as CSAREGTGEDNEQFF.

This clonotype was seen just once. Just one base apart from a much larger clone, this may be a read error. The gene calls are TRBV20-1 and TRBJ2-1; either TRBD1 or TRBD2 may supply D (6 bases each). CDR1 is DFQATT and CDR2 is SNEGSKA in the germline V gene (reference sequence). There are 13 residues in the CDR3. Trimming shortened V by 4 bases and J by 7 bases, and 14 bases separated the two germline ends. The CDR3 is CSAKGGGKNEQFF. In nucleotides, the CDR3 is TGCAGTGCTAAGGGGGGAGGAAAGAATGAGCAGTTCTTC.

The chain recombines TRBV24-1 with TRBJ2-5; D remains ambiguous. The better agreement between TRBJ2-7 and the DNA end casts doubt on the J call. Germline assignment: CDR1 KGHDR and CDR2 SFDVKD. CDR3 size: 13 residues. The DNA for the CDR3 is TGTGCCACCAGTGATACCCTTTCGGGCGAGCAGTACTTC. This encodes CATSDTLSGEQYF.

This chain uses TRBV30 with TRBJ1-1, with D tentatively TRBD1 (5 bases). Trimming took off 8 bases at V and 4 bases at J, with 23 bases between the two ends. CDR3 length: 15 amino acids. Germline lookup yields CDR1 GTSNPN and CDR2 SVGIG (reference sequence). The CDR3 here is CASRGWGILGTEAFF. CDR3 coding DNA: TGTGCCAGCCGGGGGTGGGGAATACTGGGCACTGAAGCTTTCTTT.

This clonotype has just a few counts. This sequence joins TRBV7-2 and TRBJ2-7; D might be TRBD2 (6 bases). There are 14 residues in the CDR3. Germline assignment: CDR1 SGHTA and CDR2 FQGNSA. The V gene lost 5 bases and the J gene lost 4 bases, with 15 bases spanning the gap. CDR3 region: CASSQRSAGYEQYF. The CDR3 coding sequence is TGTGCCAGCAGCCAGCGGTCCGCGGGATACGAGCAGTACTTC. The full variable domain, its missing parts supplied by reference TRBV7-2 and TRBJ2-7, is GAGVSQSPSNKVTEKGKDVELRCDPISGHTALYWYRQSLGQGLEFLIYFQGNSAPDKSGLPSDRFSAERTGGSVSTLTIQRTQQEDSAVYLCASSQRSAGYEQYFGPGTRLTVT.

The genes are TRBV20-1 and TRBJ1-1, with TRBD1 identical over 7 bases. J lost 2 bases, V lost 4 bases, and 7 bases had no gene match. This CDR3 is built from 14 residues. Germline V gene sequence: CDR1 DFQATT, CDR2 SNEGSKA (reference sequence). This CDR3 reads CSAIHRGSNTEAFF. The CDR3 nucleotides read TGCAGTGCTATCCACAGGGGATCTAACACTGAAGCTTTCTTT.

This sequence joins TRBV6-5 and TRBJ2-7; a weak D match, TRBD2 (5 bases). V was shortened by 7 bases and J by 7 bases, with 26 bases between the two germline ends. Germline values: CDR1 MNHEY, CDR2 SVGAGI. This CDR3 has 16 amino acids. CDR3 sequence reads: CASIFAVEADDNEQYF. The DNA of the CDR3 is TGTGCCAGCATTTTCGCCGTGGAGGCTGATGACAATGAGCAGTACTTC.

The V gene is TRBV20-1, the J gene TRBJ2-6; 12 nucleotides agree with TRBD2. V shed 5 bases and J 4 bases; nucleotides not matched to a gene: 9. The CDR3 length is 17 residues. Germline lookup yields CDR1 DFQATT and CDR2 SNEGSKA (reference sequence). The CDR3 loop is CSAGALAGGPGANVLTF. CDR3 DNA sequence: TGCAGTGCTGGGGCACTAGCGGGAGGACCCGGGGCCAACGTCCTGACTTTC.

This clonotype was seen a handful of times. The CDR3 DNA is TGTGCCTGGACTCCGGGACAGGGTTGGGATGAGCAGTTCTTC. Translation gives CAWTPGQGWDEQFF. The chain joins TRBV30 to TRBJ2-1, with 9 bases that match TRBD1. This CDR3 has 14 amino acids. Per the germline V gene, CDR1 is GTSNPN and CDR2 is SVGIG (reference sequence). Trimming took 4 bases from V and 8 from J; bases not matched to a gene: 9.

In this sample, this clonotype turned up a few times. The chain uses TRBV27 and TRBJ1-2; TRBD1 agrees at 11 bases. CDR1 MNHEY and CDR2 SMNVEV come from the germline V gene (reference sequence). The CDR3 extends over 14 amino acids. V was clipped by 5 bases and J by 8 bases; unmatched bases: 7. The CDR3 sequence: CASSTGQGVEGYTF. The CDR3 coding sequence is TGTGCCAGCAGTACGGGACAGGGGGTGGAGGGCTACACCTTC.

This clonotype occurred once. The rearrangement uses TRBV29-1 and TRBJ2-1; D is uncertain. Germline values: CDR1 SQVTM, CDR2 ANQGSEA. The length of the CDR3 is 12 residues. Deletions cut 4 bases from V and 10 bases from J, with 14 bases between. The CDR3 region has the DNA TGCAGCGTTGGGACGTCACCCTACGAGCAGTTCTTC. Protein: CSVGTSPYEQFF.

This clonotype was counted between two and nine times. This sequence joins TRBV5-1 and TRBJ2-1; D might be TRBD1 (5 bases). This CDR3 is 15 amino acids long. V was pared by 0 bases and J by 3 bases, with 10 bases between. Germline V lookup: CDR1 SGHRS, CDR2 YFSETQ. Here the CDR3 reads CASSLGTLNYNEQFF. In nucleotides, the CDR3 is TGCGCCAGCAGCTTGGGGACACTAAACTACAATGAGCAGTTCTTC.

The chain is built from TRBV7-2 and TRBJ2-2, with 8 bases lining up with TRBD1. This CDR3 is built from 14 residues. Trimming took 5 bases from V and 8 from J; bases not matched to a gene: 7. CDR1 and CDR2 from the germline V gene are SGHTA and FQGNSA. CDR3 region: CASSRQTGVGELFF. The CDR3 DNA reads TGTGCCAGCAGCAGGCAGACAGGGGTTGGGGAGCTGTTTTTT.

The V and J genes are TRBV11-3 and TRBJ2-1; maybe TRBD2 (6 bases). The CDR3 has 17 residues. V was trimmed by 0 bases and J by 2 bases, leaving 14 bases between them. From germline, CDR1 is SGHNT and CDR2 YENEEA. The CDR3 protein is CASSLEGGREPYNEQFF. CDR3 in DNA: TGTGCCAGCAGCTTAGAGGGCGGGCGGGAACCCTACAATGAGCAGTTCTTC.

The chain has TRBV4-1 and TRBJ2-1; unclear D gene. This CDR3 spans 16 amino acids. Germline assignment: CDR1 MGHRA and CDR2 YSYEKL. V shed 0 bases and J shed 4 bases, with 13 bases lying between them. The CDR3 here is CASSQEVPAGYNEQFF. CDR3 bases: TGCGCCAGCAGCCAAGAAGTGCCCGCCGGTTACAATGAGCAGTTCTTC.

This clonotype was seen many times. The chain links TRBV5-1 to TRBJ2-1; maybe TRBD1 (5 bases). Trimming took 0 bases from V and 7 from J, leaving 5 bases between them. CDR3 size: 12 residues. Looked up from germline, CDR1 is SGHRS and CDR2 is YFSETQ. The CDR3 DNA sequence: TGCGCCAGCAGCTTGGAGGGGAATGAGCAGTTCTTC. This translates into CASSLEGNEQFF.

The chain couples TRBV7-9 to TRBJ1-2; D is undetermined. The length of the CDR3 is 10 residues. Germline CDR1 and CDR2: SEHNR and FQNEAQ (reference sequence). V gave up 1 base and J gave up 13 bases, with 7 bases separating them. The DNA for the CDR3 is TGTGCCAGCAGCTTAGACGGGATCACCTTC. Its translation is CASSLDGITF.

The rearrangement joins TRBV7-3 to TRBJ2-3; possible D gene TRBD2, 6 bases. CDR1 is SGHTA and CDR2 is FQGTGA in the germline V gene. Trimming removed 5 bases at V and 1 base at J, with 16 bases between. The CDR3 runs 16 residues. The CDR3 spells CASSLDLASGTDTQYF. Here the CDR3 DNA reads TGTGCCAGCAGCCTAGATCTGGCTAGCGGCACAGATACGCAGTATTTT.